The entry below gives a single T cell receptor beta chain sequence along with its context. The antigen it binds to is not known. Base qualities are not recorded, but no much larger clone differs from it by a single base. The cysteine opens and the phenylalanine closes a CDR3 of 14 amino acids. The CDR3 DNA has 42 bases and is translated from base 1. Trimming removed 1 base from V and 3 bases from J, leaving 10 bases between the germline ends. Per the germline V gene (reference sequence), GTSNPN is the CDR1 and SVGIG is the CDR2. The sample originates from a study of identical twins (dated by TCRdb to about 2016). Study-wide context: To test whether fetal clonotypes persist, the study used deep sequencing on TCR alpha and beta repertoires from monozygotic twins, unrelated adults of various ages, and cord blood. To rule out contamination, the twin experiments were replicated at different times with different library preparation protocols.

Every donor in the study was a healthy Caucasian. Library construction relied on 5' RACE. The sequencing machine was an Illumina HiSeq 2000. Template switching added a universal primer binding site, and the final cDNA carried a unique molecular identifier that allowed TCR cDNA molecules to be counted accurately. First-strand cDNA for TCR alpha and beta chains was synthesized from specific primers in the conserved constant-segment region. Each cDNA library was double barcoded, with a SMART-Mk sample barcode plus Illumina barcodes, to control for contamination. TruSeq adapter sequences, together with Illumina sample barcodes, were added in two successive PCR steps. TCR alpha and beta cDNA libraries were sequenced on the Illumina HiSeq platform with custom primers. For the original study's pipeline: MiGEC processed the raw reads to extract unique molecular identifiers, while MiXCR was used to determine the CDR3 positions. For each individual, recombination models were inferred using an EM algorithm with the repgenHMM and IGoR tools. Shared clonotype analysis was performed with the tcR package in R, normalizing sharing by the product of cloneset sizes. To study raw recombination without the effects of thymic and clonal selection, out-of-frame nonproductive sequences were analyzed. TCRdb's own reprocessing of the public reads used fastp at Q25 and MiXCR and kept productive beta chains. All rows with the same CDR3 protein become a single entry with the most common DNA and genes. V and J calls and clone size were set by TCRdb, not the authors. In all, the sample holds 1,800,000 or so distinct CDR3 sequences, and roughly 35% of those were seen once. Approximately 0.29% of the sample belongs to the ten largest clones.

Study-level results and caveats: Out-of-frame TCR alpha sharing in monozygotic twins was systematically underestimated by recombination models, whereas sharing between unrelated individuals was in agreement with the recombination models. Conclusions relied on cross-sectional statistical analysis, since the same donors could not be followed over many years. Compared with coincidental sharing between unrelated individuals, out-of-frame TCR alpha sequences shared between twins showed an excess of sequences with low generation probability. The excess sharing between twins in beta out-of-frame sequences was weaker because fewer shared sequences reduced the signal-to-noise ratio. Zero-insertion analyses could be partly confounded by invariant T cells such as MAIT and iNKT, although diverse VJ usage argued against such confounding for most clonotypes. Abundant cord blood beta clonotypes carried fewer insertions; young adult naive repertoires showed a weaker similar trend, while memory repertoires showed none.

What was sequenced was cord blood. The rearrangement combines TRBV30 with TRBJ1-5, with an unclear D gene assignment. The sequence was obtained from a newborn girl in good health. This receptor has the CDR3 CAWSAHLPNQPQHF. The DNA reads TGTGCCTGGAGTGCCCACCTACCCAATCAGCCCCAGCATTTT.